The 2 T cell receptor beta chains below all came from one sample that was sequenced in a study of long-term antiretroviral therapy in people with HIV. Assay version v3.0 of immunoSEQ was used, and it was run at survey level. Clones were sequenced by immunoSEQ multiplex PCR, and TCRdb holds only the in-frame ones, with some missing. Among approximately 37,000 clones listed, less than 90% were seen once. Sample: unsorted PBMCs, taken 1 year after starting antiretroviral therapy. The origin of the receptors is a man in his late teens or twenties with HIV.

The rearrangement joins TRBV5-1 to TRBJ2-1, with D possibly matching TRBD2 (6 bases). This CDR3 contains 15 residues. In germline, CDR1 is SGHRS, CDR2 YFSETQ. V was cut by 5 bases and J by 7 bases, with 19 bases left in between. The CDR3 region has the DNA TGCGCCAGCAGGGGGGGACCACCCCTACAGAATGAGCAGTTCTTC. Its translation is CASRGGPPLQNEQFF.

This clone was seen only a few times. The chain couples TRBV5-4 to TRBJ2-2; D gene unclear. Germline V CDR1 and CDR2: SGHNT, YYREEE (reference sequence). The V gene lost 4 bases and the J gene lost 6 bases, with 13 bases spanning the gap. CDR3 length: 14 amino acids. CDR3 sequence: CASSLPSGAGELFF. The CDR3 bases are TGTGCCAGCAGCCTGCCTAGTGGTGCCGGGGAGCTGTTTTTT.